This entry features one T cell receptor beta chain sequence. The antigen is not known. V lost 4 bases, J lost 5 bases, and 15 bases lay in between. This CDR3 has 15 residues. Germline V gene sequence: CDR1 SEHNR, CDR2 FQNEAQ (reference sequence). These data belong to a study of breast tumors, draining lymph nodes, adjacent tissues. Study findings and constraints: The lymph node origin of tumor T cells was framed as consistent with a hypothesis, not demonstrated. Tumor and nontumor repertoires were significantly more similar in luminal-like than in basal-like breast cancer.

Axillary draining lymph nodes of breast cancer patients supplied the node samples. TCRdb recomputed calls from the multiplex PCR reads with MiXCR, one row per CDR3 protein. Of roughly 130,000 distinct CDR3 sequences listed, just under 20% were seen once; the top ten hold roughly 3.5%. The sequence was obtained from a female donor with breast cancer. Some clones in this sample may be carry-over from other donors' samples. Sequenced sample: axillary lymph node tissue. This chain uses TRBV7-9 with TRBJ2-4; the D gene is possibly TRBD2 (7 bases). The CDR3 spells CASSSIGGAQNIQYF. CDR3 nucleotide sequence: TGTGCCAGCAGCTCTATAGGGGGGGCCCAAAACATTCAGTACTTC.